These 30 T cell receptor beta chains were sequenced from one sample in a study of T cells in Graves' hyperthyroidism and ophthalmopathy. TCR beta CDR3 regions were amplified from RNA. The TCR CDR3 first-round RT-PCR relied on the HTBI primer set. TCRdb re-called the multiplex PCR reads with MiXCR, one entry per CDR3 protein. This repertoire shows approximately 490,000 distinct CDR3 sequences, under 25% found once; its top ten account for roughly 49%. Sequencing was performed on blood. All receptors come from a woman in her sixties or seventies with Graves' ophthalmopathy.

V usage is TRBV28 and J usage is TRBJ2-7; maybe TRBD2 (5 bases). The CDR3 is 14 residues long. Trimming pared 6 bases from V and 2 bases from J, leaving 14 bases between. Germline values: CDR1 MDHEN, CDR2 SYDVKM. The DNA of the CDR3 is TGTGCCAGCAGCGATGGACTGAGGACCTACGAGCAGTACTTC. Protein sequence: CASSDGLRTYEQYF.

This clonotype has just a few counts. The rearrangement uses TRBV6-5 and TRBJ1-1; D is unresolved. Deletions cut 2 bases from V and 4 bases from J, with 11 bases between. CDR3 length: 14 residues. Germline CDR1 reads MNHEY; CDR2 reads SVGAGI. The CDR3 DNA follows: TGTGCCAGCAGTTACGCAATAGGTACCACTGAAGCTTTCTTT. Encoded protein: CASSYAIGTTEAFF.

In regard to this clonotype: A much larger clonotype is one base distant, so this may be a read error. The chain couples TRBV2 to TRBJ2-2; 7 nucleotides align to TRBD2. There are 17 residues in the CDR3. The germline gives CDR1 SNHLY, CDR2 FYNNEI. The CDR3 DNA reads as TGTGCCATCAGTGGGGAAGGACTAGGGAGAAGCACCGGGGAGCTGTTTTTT. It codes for CAISGEGLGRSTGELFF.

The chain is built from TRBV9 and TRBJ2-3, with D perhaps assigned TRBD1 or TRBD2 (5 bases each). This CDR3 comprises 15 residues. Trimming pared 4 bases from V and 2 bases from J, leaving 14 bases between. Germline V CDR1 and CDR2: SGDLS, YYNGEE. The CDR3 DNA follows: TGTGCCAGCAGCCCGGGAACAGGAAACACAGATACGCAGTATTTT. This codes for CASSPGTGNTDTQYF.

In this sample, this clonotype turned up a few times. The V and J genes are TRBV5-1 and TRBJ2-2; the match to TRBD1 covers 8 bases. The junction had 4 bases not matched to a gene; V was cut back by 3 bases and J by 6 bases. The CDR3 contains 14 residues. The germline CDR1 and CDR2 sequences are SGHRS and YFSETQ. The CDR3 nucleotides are TGCGCCAGCAGCTGGAGGACAGGGCCCGGGGAGCTGTTTTTT. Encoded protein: CASSWRTGPGELFF.

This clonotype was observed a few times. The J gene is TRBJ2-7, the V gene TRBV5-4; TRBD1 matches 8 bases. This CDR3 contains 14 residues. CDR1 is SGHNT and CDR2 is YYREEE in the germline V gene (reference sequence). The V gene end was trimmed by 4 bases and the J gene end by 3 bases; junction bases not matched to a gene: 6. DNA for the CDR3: TGTGCCAGCAGCCCAATGGACAGGGACTACGAGCAGTACTTC. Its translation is CASSPMDRDYEQYF.

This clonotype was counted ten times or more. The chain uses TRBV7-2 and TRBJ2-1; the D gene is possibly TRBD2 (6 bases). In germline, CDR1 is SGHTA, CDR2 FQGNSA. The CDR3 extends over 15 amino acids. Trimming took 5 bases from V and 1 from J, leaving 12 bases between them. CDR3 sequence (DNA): TGTGCCAGCAGCCAAACTGGGGGGTCCTACAATGAGCAGTTCTTC. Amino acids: CASSQTGGSYNEQFF.

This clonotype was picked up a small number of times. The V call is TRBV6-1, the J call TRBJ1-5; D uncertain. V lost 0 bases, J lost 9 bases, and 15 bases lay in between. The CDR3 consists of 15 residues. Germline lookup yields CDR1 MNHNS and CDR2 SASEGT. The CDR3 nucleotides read TGTGCCAGCAGTGAAGCGGCAGGTAGTATGAGGCCCCAGCATTTT. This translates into CASSEAAGSMRPQHF.

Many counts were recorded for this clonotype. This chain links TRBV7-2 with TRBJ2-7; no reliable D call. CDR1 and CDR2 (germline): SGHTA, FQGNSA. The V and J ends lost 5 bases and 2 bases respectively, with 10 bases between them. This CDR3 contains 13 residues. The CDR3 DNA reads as TGTGCCAGCAGCCTCGGAACAACCTACGAGCAGTACTTC. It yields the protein CASSLGTTYEQYF.

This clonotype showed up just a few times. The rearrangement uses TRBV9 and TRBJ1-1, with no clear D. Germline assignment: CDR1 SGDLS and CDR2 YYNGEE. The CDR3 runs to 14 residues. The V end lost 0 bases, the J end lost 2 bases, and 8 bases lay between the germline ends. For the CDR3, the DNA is TGTGCCAGCAGCGTAGCGGTCAGCAACACTGAAGCTTTCTTT. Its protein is CASSVAVSNTEAFF.

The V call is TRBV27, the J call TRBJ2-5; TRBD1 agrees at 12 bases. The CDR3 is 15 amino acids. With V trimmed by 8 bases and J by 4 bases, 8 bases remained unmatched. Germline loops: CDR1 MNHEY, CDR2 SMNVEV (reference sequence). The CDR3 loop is CASWNRDRGPETQYF. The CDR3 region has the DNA TGTGCCAGCTGGAACCGGGACAGGGGGCCAGAGACCCAGTACTTC.

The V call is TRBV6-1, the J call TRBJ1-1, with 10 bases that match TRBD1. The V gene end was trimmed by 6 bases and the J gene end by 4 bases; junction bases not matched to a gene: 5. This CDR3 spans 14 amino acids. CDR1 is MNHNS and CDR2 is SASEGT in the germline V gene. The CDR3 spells CASRTGGVGTEAFF. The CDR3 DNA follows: TGTGCCAGCAGGACAGGGGGCGTTGGCACTGAAGCTTTCTTT.

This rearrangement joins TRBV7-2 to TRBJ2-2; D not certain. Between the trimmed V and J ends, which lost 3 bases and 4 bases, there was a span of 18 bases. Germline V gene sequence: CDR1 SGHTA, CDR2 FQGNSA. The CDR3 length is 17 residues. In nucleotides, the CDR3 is TGTGCCAGCAGCTTCTCTACTCCGACAAAGGTCACCGGGGAGCTGTTTTTT. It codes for CASSFSTPTKVTGELFF.

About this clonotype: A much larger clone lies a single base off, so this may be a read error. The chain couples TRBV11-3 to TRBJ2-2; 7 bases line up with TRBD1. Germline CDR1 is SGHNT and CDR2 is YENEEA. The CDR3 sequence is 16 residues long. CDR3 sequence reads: CASSKHRGSNTGELLF. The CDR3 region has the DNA TGTGCCAGCAGCAAACACAGGGGCAGTAACACCGGGGAGCTGCTTTTT.

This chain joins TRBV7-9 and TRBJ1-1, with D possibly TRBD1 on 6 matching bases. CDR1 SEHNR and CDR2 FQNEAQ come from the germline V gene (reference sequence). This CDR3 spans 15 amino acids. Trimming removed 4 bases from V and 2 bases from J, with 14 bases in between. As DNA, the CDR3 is TGTGCCAGCAGCTCTTCGACAGGCTACAACACTGAAGCTTTCTTT. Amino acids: CASSSSTGYNTEAFF.

As DNA, the CDR3 is TGTGCCAGCAGTGGGACCCAGAACACTGAAGCTTTCTTT. It yields the protein CASSGTQNTEAFF. The chain uses TRBV6-1 and TRBJ1-1; D is uncertain. The CDR3 runs to 13 residues. V was clipped by 4 bases and J by 1 base, with 7 bases between them. The germline V gene has CDR1 MNHNS and CDR2 SASEGT.

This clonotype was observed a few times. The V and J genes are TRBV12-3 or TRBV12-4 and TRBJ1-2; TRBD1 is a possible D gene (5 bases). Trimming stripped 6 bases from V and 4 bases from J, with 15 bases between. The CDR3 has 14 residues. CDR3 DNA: TGTGCCAGCAGCCATGGGGGGGGAAGCTATGGCTACACCTTC. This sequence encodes CASSHGGGSYGYTF.

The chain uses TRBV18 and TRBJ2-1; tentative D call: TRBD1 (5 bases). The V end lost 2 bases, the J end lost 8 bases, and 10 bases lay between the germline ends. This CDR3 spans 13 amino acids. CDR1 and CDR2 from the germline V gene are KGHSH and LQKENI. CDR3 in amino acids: CASSPGQGYEQFF. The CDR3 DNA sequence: TGTGCCAGCTCACCAGGGCAGGGCTATGAGCAGTTCTTC.

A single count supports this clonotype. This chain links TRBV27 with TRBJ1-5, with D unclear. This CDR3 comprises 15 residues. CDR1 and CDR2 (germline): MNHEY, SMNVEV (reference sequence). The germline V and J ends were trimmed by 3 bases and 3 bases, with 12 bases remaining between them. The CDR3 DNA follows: TGTGCCAGCAGTTTTGAGGACGTAGACAATCAGCCCCAGCATTTT. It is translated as CASSFEDVDNQPQHF.

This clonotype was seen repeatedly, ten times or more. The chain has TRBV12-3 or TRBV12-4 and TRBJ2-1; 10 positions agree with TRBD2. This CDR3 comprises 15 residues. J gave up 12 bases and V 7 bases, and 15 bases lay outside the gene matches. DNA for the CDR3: TGTGCCAGCACCCCTTCCGGGACTAGCGCCTTAGGGCAGTTCTTC. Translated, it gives CASTPSGTSALGQFF.

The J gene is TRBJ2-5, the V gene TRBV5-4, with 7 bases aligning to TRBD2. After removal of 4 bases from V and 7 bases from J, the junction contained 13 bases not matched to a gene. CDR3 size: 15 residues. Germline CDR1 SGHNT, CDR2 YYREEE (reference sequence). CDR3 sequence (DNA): TGTGCCAGCAGCGGCGGACTGGCGGGAGAAGGGACCCAGTACTTC. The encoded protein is CASSGGLAGEGTQYF. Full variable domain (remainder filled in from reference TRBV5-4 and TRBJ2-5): ETGVTQSPTHLIKTRGQQVTLRCSSQSGHNTVSWYQQALGQGPQFIFQYYREEENGRGNFPPRFSGLQFPNYSSELNVNALELDDSALYLCASSGGLAGEGTQYFGPGTRLLVL.

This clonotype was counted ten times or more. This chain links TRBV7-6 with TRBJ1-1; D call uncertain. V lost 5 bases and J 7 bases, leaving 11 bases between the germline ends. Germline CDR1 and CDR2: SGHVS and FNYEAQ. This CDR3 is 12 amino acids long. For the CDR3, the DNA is TGTGCCAGCAGCCAACCAGAGGGTGAAGCTTTCTTT. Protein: CASSQPEGEAFF.

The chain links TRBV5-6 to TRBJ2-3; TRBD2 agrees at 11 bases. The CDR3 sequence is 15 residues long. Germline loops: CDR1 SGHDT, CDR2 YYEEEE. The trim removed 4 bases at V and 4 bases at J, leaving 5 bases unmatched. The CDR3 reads CASSLTSGKSDTQYF. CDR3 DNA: TGTGCCAGCAGCCTGACTAGCGGGAAATCAGATACGCAGTATTTT.

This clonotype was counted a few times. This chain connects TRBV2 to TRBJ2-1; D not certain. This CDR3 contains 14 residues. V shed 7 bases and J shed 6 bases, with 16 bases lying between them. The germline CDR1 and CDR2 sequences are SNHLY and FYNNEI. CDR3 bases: TGTGCCAGCATCCGCATGCACAGAGCCAATGAGCAGTTCTTC. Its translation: CASIRMHRANEQFF.

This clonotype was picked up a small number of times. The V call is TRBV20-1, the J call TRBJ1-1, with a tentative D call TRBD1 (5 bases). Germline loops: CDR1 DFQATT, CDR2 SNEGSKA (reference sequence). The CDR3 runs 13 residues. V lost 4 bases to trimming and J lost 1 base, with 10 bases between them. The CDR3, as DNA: TGCAGTGCTACCTTCGACAGGAACACTGAAGCTTTCTTT. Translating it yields CSATFDRNTEAFF.

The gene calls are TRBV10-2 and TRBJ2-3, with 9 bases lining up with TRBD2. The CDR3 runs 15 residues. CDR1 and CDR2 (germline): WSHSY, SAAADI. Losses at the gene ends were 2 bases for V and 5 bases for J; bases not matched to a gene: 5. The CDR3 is CASSEGTSRGDTQYF. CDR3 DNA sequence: TGCGCCAGCAGTGAGGGGACTAGCAGAGGAGATACGCAGTATTTT.

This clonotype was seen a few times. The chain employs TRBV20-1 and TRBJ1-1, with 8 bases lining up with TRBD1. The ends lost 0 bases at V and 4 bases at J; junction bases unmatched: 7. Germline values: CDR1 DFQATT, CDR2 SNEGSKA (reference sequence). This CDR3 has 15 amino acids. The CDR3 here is CSARDPRGRSTEAFF. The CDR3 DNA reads TGCAGTGCTAGAGATCCCAGGGGGCGGAGCACTGAAGCTTTCTTT.

Here the CDR3 DNA reads TGTGCCAGCAGTTTAGCAGCAGGGTGGTATGGCTACACCTTC. The encoded protein is CASSLAAGWYGYTF. The V call is TRBV27, the J call TRBJ1-2, with a possible D match to TRBD1 (5 bases). Deletions cut 2 bases from V and 5 bases from J, with 12 bases between. In germline, CDR1 is MNHEY, CDR2 SMNVEV (reference sequence). The length of the CDR3 is 14 residues.

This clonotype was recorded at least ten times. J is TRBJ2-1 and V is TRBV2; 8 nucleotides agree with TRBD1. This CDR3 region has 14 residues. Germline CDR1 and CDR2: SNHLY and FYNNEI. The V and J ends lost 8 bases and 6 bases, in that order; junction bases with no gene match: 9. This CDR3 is CASCAGTGTNEQFF. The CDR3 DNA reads TGTGCCAGCTGTGCCGGGACAGGCACCAATGAGCAGTTCTTC.

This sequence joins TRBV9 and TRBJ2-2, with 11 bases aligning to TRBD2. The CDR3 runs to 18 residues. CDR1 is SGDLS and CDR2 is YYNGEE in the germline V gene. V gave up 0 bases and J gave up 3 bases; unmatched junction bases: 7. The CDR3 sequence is CASSVAWTSGWDTGELFF. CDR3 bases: TGTGCCAGCAGCGTAGCCTGGACTAGCGGGTGGGACACCGGGGAGCTGTTTTTT.